The present T cell receptor beta chain was sequenced within a study of cytomegalovirus exposure and HLA in healthy donors. Study-level information: According to later analysis, the same platform produced the 120 validation and 666 first-cohort repertoires. Study-wide results and limits: Generally TCR sequences proved uncommon, though certain public TCRs appeared in numerous donors. A classifier reportedly called cytomegalovirus status with high sensitivity and specificity. It was found in a later analysis that first-cohort TCR clusters tended to co-occur in the 120 validation repertoires.

As to this clone: Its target is not known.

Repertoires were generated with immunoSEQ multiplex PCR, while TCRdb's copy carries only in-frame clones and drops some. The top ten hold about 1.8% of the sample, which has 100,000 to 150,000 clones, approximately 95% seen once. Material: PBMCs. The clonotype was recovered from a man between 18 and 35 years old in good health and CMV-seronegative.

CDR3 region: CASSLWDRGTDTQYF. CDR3 sequence (DNA): TGTGCCAGCAGTTTATGGGACAGGGGCACAGATACGCAGTATTTT. The chain joins TRBV27 to TRBJ2-3, with 9 bases fitting TRBD1. The CDR3 consists of 15 residues. V was clipped by 1 base and J by 1 base; unmatched bases: 0. The germline CDR1 and CDR2 sequences are MNHEY and SMNVEV (reference sequence).